A selection of T cell receptor beta chains follows, all from one sample in a study of graft-versus-host responses after intestinal transplantation. Data came from immunoSEQ multiplex PCR; TCRdb stores just in-frame clones and leaves some out. The sample records approximately 7,900 clones, about 93% being singletons. This sample comprised PBMCs, obtained 11 days after intestinal transplantation. These receptors all stem from a human patient who received an intestinal transplant, so some T cells may come from the graft donor. Both conserved end residues are part of each CDR3. The D gene is left open where the match is weak. Clone size, where shown, is once, few, many, or a class for clones that have expanded.

>TRBV7-8|TRBJ1-1|.|.
TGTGCCAGCAGCTTAGAGACCACGGGACACTACACTGAAGCTTTCTTT
CASSLETTGHYTEAFF
>TRBV9|TRBJ2-7|.|.
TGTGCCAGCCGCCGGGAGGGGGCCCCCTACGAGCAGTACTTC
CASRREGAPYEQYF
>TRBV5-8|TRBJ1-1|.|.
TGTGCCAGCACACGGGGGAACGCTGAAGCTTTCTTT
CASTRGNAEAFF
>TRBV27|TRBJ1-4|.|TRBD1
TGTGCCAGCAGTAGGGGACAGTTTAATGAAAAACTGTTTTTT
CASSRGQFNEKLFF
>TRBV27|TRBJ2-7|.|.
TGTGCCAGCAGTTTATCCCAGGGTGGCGAGCAGTACTTC
CASSLSQGGEQYF
>TRBV29-1|TRBJ2-1|.|TRBD2
TGCAGCGTTGAGGGGACTAGAGGTAGCAATGAGCAGTTCTTC
CSVEGTRGSNEQFF
>TRBV4-1|TRBJ2-2|.|.
TGCGCCAGCAGCCTCACCGGGGGGCGCGGGACCGGGGAGCTGTTTTTT
CASSLTGGRGTGELFF
>TRBV27|TRBJ1-2|.|.
TGTGCCAGCAGTCCTGGGGAGCCTATCCCCCCCAACTATGGCTACACCTTC
CASSPGEPIPPNYGYTF
>TRBV7-6|TRBJ2-2|.|.
TGTGCCAGCAGCTTAGCTGCAGGGCGGGAGCTGTTTTTT
CASSLAAGRELFF
>TRBV28|TRBJ1-5|.|.
TGTGCCAGCACTGGGGCAGGGGATCAGCCCCAGCATTTT
CASTGAGDQPQHF
>TRBV4-2|TRBJ2-7|once|TRBD1
TGTGCCAGCAGTGGTGCAGGGGGCTCTGACGAGCAGTACTTC
CASSGAGGSDEQYF
>TRBV7-7|TRBJ2-1|.|.
TGTGCTAGCAGCTTATGGCGGAACAATGAGCAGTTCTTC
CASSLWRNNEQFF
>TRBV29-1|TRBJ1-2|.|TRBD1
TGCAGCGACTCGGACAGGGAGAACTATGGCTACACCTTC
CSDSDRENYGYTF
>TRBV6-6|TRBJ2-7|.|.
TGTGCCAGCAGTTACTCTGGCAGACTCACTTCCTACGAGCAGTACTTC
CASSYSGRLTSYEQYF
>TRBV6-5|TRBJ2-1|.|TRBD1
TGTGCCAGCAGTCGTGGGACAGACACTTACAATGAGCAGTTCTTC
CASSRGTDTYNEQFF